The 2 T cell receptor beta chains below were found in one sample sequenced in a study of beta chain features in type 1 diabetes. Their antigen targets remain unknown. Expressed TCRB transcripts were sequenced because the isolated RNA had all been reverse transcribed beforehand. The protocol was immunoSEQ multiplex PCR, while the TCRdb copy is restricted to in-frame clones and leaves out a portion. Of 300,000 to 450,000 clones in the sample, roughly an eighth were seen once. Study outcomes and limitations: Significant though moderate, a shortening of TCRB CDR3s appeared in all four CD4+ subsets of Type 1 diabetes patients.

The specimen was naive CD4+ T cells from blood. The receptor set was obtained from a woman aged 18-29 years with type 1 diabetes.

This clone was seen a few times. The chain is built from TRBV28 and TRBJ2-7; D unclear. This CDR3 has 14 amino acids. The V end was cut by 4 bases, the J end by 6 bases, with 16 bases between. CDR1 is MDHEN, CDR2 SYDVKM, per germline. The CDR3 DNA sequence: TGTGCCAGCAGTTCCGACCGCGGCCGGATCGAGCAGTACTTC. The encoded protein is CASSSDRGRIEQYF.

The chain joins TRBV25-1 to TRBJ1-2, with D unclear. Trimming removed 6 bases at V and 2 bases at J, with 7 bases between. CDR3 size: 12 residues. Germline CDR1 reads MGHDK; CDR2 reads SYGVNS. The CDR3 loop is CASRDSNYGYTF. The CDR3 bases are TGTGCCAGCAGGGACTCCAACTATGGCTACACCTTC.